These 27 T cell receptor beta chains were all obtained from the same sample, sequenced in a study of T cell changes during pregnancy in multiple sclerosis. Generated by immunoSEQ multiplex PCR, the TCRdb table keeps only in-frame clones and is missing some. Of some 80,000 clones listed, over 85% are singletons. Sequencing used CD4+ T cells from peripheral blood mononuclear cells, obtained after pregnancy. Receptor source: a female donor with multiple sclerosis, enrolled in a pregnancy study.

The gene calls are TRBV15 and TRBJ1-2; 7 bases agree with TRBD1. Trimming at V came to 7 bases and at J to 0 bases, leaving 2 bases not matched to a gene. This CDR3 is 13 amino acids long. From germline, CDR1 is LNHNV and CDR2 YYDKDF (reference sequence). The DNA for the CDR3 is TGTGCCACCACAGGGGGGTCTAACTATGGCTACACCTTC. Translating it yields CATTGGSNYGYTF.

This chain connects TRBV13 to TRBJ1-1; D gene unclear. The germline gives CDR1 PRHDT, CDR2 FYEKMQ (reference sequence). The CDR3 spans 14 residues. V was trimmed by 8 bases and J by 2 bases, leaving 15 bases between them. The CDR3 DNA sequence: TGTGCCAGCGAGCGAAGAGGCGGAAACACTGAAGCTTTCTTT. Protein: CASERRGGNTEAFF.

The DNA of the CDR3 is TGTGCCAGCACCTACACCAGGGTCAATGAGCAGTTCTTC. This translates into CASTYTRVNEQFF. The J gene is TRBJ2-1, the V gene TRBV6-6, with D tentatively TRBD1 (5 bases). Germline CDR1 is MNHNY and CDR2 is SVGAGI (reference sequence). The V end lost 7 bases, the J end lost 6 bases, and 13 bases lay between the germline ends. There are 13 residues in the CDR3.

J is TRBJ2-7 and V is TRBV5-7; weak D call: TRBD2 (6 bases). TRBV5-7 is treated as an ORF (open reading frame) with a function not yet certain. This CDR3 contains 13 residues. V shed 7 bases and J shed 3 bases, with 14 bases lying between them. The CDR3 sequence: CASGLGDCYEQYF. The CDR3 region has the DNA TGTGCCAGCGGCCTTGGGGACTGCTACGAGCAGTACTTC.

The chain couples TRBV4-2 to TRBJ2-7; no clear D. The CDR3 is 12 amino acids. Germline CDR1 LGHNA, CDR2 YNFKEQ. V was trimmed by 1 base and J by 6 bases, leaving 7 bases between them. CDR3 nucleotide sequence: TGTGCCAGCAGCCAAGTCGGGTCCGAGCAGTACTTC. As protein: CASSQVGSEQYF.

J is TRBJ2-7 and V is TRBV15; the D gene is possibly TRBD2 (5 bases). CDR3 length: 14 amino acids. Germline lookup yields CDR1 LNHNV and CDR2 YYDKDF (reference sequence). Between the trimmed V and J ends, which lost 5 bases and 7 bases, there was a span of 18 bases. The CDR3 spells CATSPRAGRGEQYF. Here the CDR3 DNA reads TGTGCCACCAGCCCTCGAGCAGGTAGAGGGGAGCAGTACTTC.

The chain has TRBV5-1 and TRBJ2-3; D is ambiguous. Germline V lookup: CDR1 SGHRS, CDR2 YFSETQ. Trimming pared 4 bases from V and 10 bases from J, leaving 16 bases between. The CDR3 runs to 13 residues. CDR3 sequence reads: CASSAGLGDPQYF. DNA for the CDR3: TGCGCCAGCAGCGCAGGTTTAGGTGATCCGCAGTATTTT.

CDR3 sequence reads: CAISGSSYEQYF. CDR3 sequence (DNA): TGTGCCATCAGCGGGAGTTCCTACGAGCAGTACTTC. This chain joins TRBV10-3 and TRBJ2-7; weak D call: TRBD2 (6 bases). V lost 6 bases to trimming and J lost 1 base, with 7 bases between them. The germline gives CDR1 ENHRY, CDR2 SYGVKD. The CDR3 runs to 12 residues.

The CDR3 DNA sequence: TGTGCCACCAGCACCCGGGACTACACAGATACGCAGTATTTT. This codes for CATSTRDYTDTQYF. The chain joins TRBV15 to TRBJ2-3; 7 bases align to TRBD2. The CDR3 has 14 residues. Per the germline V gene, CDR1 is LNHNV and CDR2 is YYDKDF (reference sequence). V shed 4 bases, J shed 2 bases, and the junction held 3 bases outside the gene matches.

The chain carries TRBV4-2 and TRBJ2-1, with 7 bases that match TRBD2. The CDR3 is 16 residues long. V was pared by 3 bases and J by 2 bases, with 7 bases of the junction left unmatched. Germline V gene sequence: CDR1 LGHNA, CDR2 YNFKEQ. CDR3 sequence: CASSQSPSGPYNEQFF. The CDR3 DNA follows: TGTGCCAGCAGCCAGTCGCCTAGCGGACCCTACAATGAGCAGTTCTTC.

V and J are TRBV29-1 and TRBJ2-7; possibly TRBD1 for D (5 bases). V lost 6 bases to trimming and J lost 0 bases, with 9 bases between them. The CDR3 is 12 residues long. Germline CDR1 is SQVTM and CDR2 is ANQGSEA. CDR3 residues: CSVTGNSYEQYF. The CDR3 region has the DNA TGCAGCGTCACAGGAAACTCCTACGAGCAGTACTTC.

The genes are TRBV5-6 and TRBJ1-5; D gene unclear. The CDR3 runs 15 residues. Germline V gene sequence: CDR1 SGHDT, CDR2 YYEEEE. Trimming took off 1 base at V and 0 bases at J, with 8 bases between the two ends. The CDR3 spells CASSLFTYSNQPQHF. CDR3 DNA sequence: TGTGCCAGCAGCTTGTTCACCTATAGCAATCAGCCCCAGCATTTT.

The chain joins TRBV6-1 to TRBJ2-1; 8 bases are shared with TRBD2. V was clipped by 7 bases and J by 6 bases; unmatched bases: 8. The CDR3 is made up of 14 amino acids. CDR1 MNHNS and CDR2 SASEGT come from the germline V gene. In DNA, the CDR3 is TGTGCCAGCATTATGAGCGGGAGCCTCAATGAGCAGTTCTTC. This gives the protein CASIMSGSLNEQFF.

This clone was counted a single time. The CDR3, as DNA: TGTGCCAGCACTCCGATAACAGGGGAGGGCTACACCTTC. Translation: CASTPITGEGYTF. V and J are TRBV6-5 and TRBJ1-2, with 7 positions matching TRBD1. Germline V gene lookup returns CDR1 MNHEY and CDR2 SVGAGI. There are 13 residues in the CDR3. With 7 bases clipped from V and 8 bases from J, the junction kept 10 bases outside the gene matches.

CDR3 protein: CASSEGNTNYGYTF. The CDR3 nucleotides are TGTGCCAGCAGTGAGGGCAATACTAACTATGGCTACACCTTC. The chain is built from TRBV2 and TRBJ1-2; no reliable D call. Trimming left V 3 bases short and J 0 bases short, with 8 bases between. Germline V gives CDR1 SNHLY, CDR2 FYNNEI. The CDR3 sequence is 14 residues long.

The chain links TRBV2 to TRBJ2-7, with unresolved D. The germline V gene has CDR1 SNHLY and CDR2 FYNNEI. This CDR3 region has 12 residues. Trimming took 8 bases from V and 0 from J, leaving 8 bases between them. DNA for the CDR3: TGTGCCAGCCGTATATACTCCTACGAGCAGTACTTC. It encodes CASRIYSYEQYF.

The rearrangement joins TRBV28 to TRBJ2-3; D is uncertain. The V and J ends lost 5 bases and 1 base respectively, with 7 bases between them. This CDR3 contains 13 residues. CDR1 and CDR2 (germline): MDHEN, SYDVKM. CDR3 amino acids: CASSAHRTDTQYF. CDR3 DNA: TGTGCCAGCAGTGCGCATCGCACAGATACGCAGTATTTT.

Only one count was recorded for this clone. V usage is TRBV7-6 and J usage is TRBJ2-1; 12 nucleotides match TRBD2. Per the germline V gene, CDR1 is SGHVS and CDR2 is FNYEAQ. The trim removed 5 bases at V and 5 bases at J, leaving 7 bases unmatched. The CDR3 extends over 16 amino acids. The CDR3 DNA follows: TGTGCCAGCAGCCCCGCCAGGACTAGCGGGAACAATGAGCAGTTCTTC. Amino acid sequence: CASSPARTSGNNEQFF.

This chain's CDR3 is CASSMEGARNSPLHF. The CDR3 DNA follows: TGTGCCAGCAGTATGGAGGGGGCGAGAAATTCACCCCTCCACTTT. The chain couples TRBV25-1 to TRBJ1-6, with 7 nucleotides matching TRBD1. This CDR3 has 15 residues. With V trimmed by 5 bases and J by 7 bases, 8 bases remained unmatched. In germline, CDR1 is MGHDK, CDR2 SYGVNS.

The chain uses TRBV5-4 and TRBJ2-1; 7 nucleotides align to TRBD1. The CDR3 spans 13 residues. Germline V gene lookup returns CDR1 SGHNT and CDR2 YYREEE (reference sequence). Trimming took 0 bases from V and 10 from J; bases not matched to a gene: 4. CDR3 region: CASSLVRDSEQFF. CDR3 nucleotides: TGTGCCAGCAGCTTGGTACGGGACAGCGAGCAGTTCTTC. Supplemented by reference TRBV5-4 and TRBJ2-1, the full variable domain reads ETGVTQSPTHLIKTRGQQVTLRCSSQSGHNTVSWYQQALGQGPQFIFQYYREEENGRGNFPPRFSGLQFPNYSSELNVNALELDDSALYLCASSLVRDSEQFFGPGTRLTVL.

The V gene is TRBV15, the J gene TRBJ1-2; D unresolved. The V end was cut by 3 bases, the J end by 2 bases, with 13 bases between. Germline loops: CDR1 LNHNV, CDR2 YYDKDF (reference sequence). The CDR3 length is 15 residues. The CDR3 DNA reads TGTGCCACCAGCAGCCACGGGGAGCAGAACTATGGCTACACCTTC. Translated: CATSSHGEQNYGYTF.

This rearrangement joins TRBV7-9 to TRBJ2-1; 7 bases agree with TRBD2. The CDR3 covers 14 residues. J gave up 7 bases and V 3 bases, and 6 bases lay outside the gene matches. Germline CDR1 is SEHNR and CDR2 is FQNEAQ (reference sequence). CDR3 nucleotide sequence: TGTGCCAGCAGCTTCCGGCGGGAGTTAAATGAGCAGTTCTTC. Translating gives CASSFRRELNEQFF.

The rearrangement joins TRBV19 to TRBJ2-7; 7 bases match TRBD2. CDR1 and CDR2 (germline): LNHDA, SQIVND (reference sequence). The V segment lost 0 bases and the J segment 4 bases; nucleotides outside the gene matches: 6. This CDR3 is 15 amino acids long. CDR3 protein: CASSIEASGSYEQYF. The CDR3 DNA follows: TGTGCCAGTAGTATAGAGGCTAGCGGATCGTACGAGCAGTACTTC.

This chain links TRBV28 with TRBJ1-4; no clear D. Trimming removed 0 bases at V and 5 bases at J, with 10 bases between. The CDR3 is 15 residues long. Germline assignment: CDR1 MDHEN and CDR2 SYDVKM. The CDR3: CASSLWGDQNEKLFF. The CDR3, as DNA: TGTGCCAGCAGTTTATGGGGAGACCAGAATGAAAAACTGTTTTTT.

This chain links TRBV28 with TRBJ1-5, with 8 bases fitting TRBD1. Germline lookup yields CDR1 MDHEN and CDR2 SYDVKM. This CDR3 is built from 13 residues. V gave up 10 bases and J gave up 6 bases; unmatched junction bases: 8. The CDR3: CATTDRAGQPQHF. The CDR3 coding sequence is TGTGCCACCACGGACAGGGCGGGTCAGCCCCAGCATTTT.

This rearrangement joins TRBV5-1 to TRBJ1-4; D ambiguous. CDR1 SGHRS and CDR2 YFSETQ come from the germline V gene. This CDR3 region has 16 residues. The V end lost 0 bases, the J end lost 7 bases, and 16 bases lay between the germline ends. In DNA, the CDR3 is TGCGCCAGCAGCTTGGGGCCGGCAGGCATGGGTGAAAAACTGTTTTTT. This encodes CASSLGPAGMGEKLFF.

This chain joins TRBV5-5 and TRBJ2-4; the D gene is possibly TRBD2 (6 bases). Germline V lookup: CDR1 SGHKS, CDR2 YYEKEE (reference sequence). The CDR3 sequence is 15 residues long. V dropped 0 bases and J dropped 8 bases, with 15 bases sitting between them. CDR3 in amino acids: CASSLGRTISDIQYF. Here the CDR3 DNA reads TGTGCCAGCAGCTTGGGGAGGACTATCTCTGACATTCAGTACTTC.